The sequence of this T cell receptor (beta chain) was determined in a study of long-term antiretroviral therapy in people with HIV. General observations from the study: Despite increasing after ART, diversity remained lower than that of transplant donor controls. Relative to control repertoires, HIV repertoires exhibited narrower CDR3 length ranges.

As concerns this clone: As yet, its antigen is unknown.

They ran version v3.0 of the immunoSEQ assay at survey level. Using immunoSEQ multiplex PCR, the repertoire was profiled, and TCRdb retains in-frame clones only, with some absent. The data show roughly 42,000 clones, approximately 89% seen once. The CDR3 runs 16 residues. Germline V lookup: CDR1 SGHDT, CDR2 YYEEEE. The V and J ends lost 2 bases and 0 bases, in that order; junction bases with no gene match: 5. There were roughly 0.95-10 million cryopreserved PBMC in the samples before DNA extraction. The receptor's source is a woman between 45 and 60 years old with HIV. The specimen comprised unsorted PBMCs, sampled 0.1 years before starting antiretroviral therapy. J is TRBJ1-1 and V is TRBV5-6; 9 nucleotides agree with TRBD1. The CDR3, as DNA: TGTGCCAGCAGCTTCTATTGGACAGGGGTGAACACTGAAGCTTTCTTT. Protein: CASSFYWTGVNTEAFF. The full variable domain, rest sourced from reference TRBV5-6 and TRBJ1-1, is DAGVTQSPTHLIKTRGQQVTLRCSPKSGHDTVSWYQQALGQGPQFIFQYYEEEERQRGNFPDRFSGHQFPNYSSELNVNALLLGDSALYLCASSFYWTGVNTEAFFGQGTRLTVV.